These 18 T cell receptor beta chains share one sample of origin, sequenced in a study of chemoradiotherapy in HPV16-positive cancers (dated by TCRdb to between 2021 and 2023). Library preparation was by the immunoSEQ multiplex PCR assay. TCRdb's version of the immuneACCESS table is confined to in-frame rearrangements and falls short of the full clone set. An unresolved V gene accounts for under half of the shortfall where checked; the remainder is of unknown origin. This sample comprises about 9,700 clones, about 89% of them detected only once. The ten largest clones represent approximately 13% of the sample. The sequencing used blood, collected from a patient who underwent chemoradiotherapy. These receptors were taken from a human donor with HPV-associated anogenital cancer.

The chain employs TRBV5-1 and TRBJ1-2, with 8 bases fitting TRBD1. Trimming took 4 bases from V and 4 from J; bases not matched to a gene: 3. CDR1 is SGHRS, CDR2 YFSETQ, per germline. The CDR3 loop spans 13 amino acids. CDR3 amino acids: CASSQGQGYGYTF. The DNA for the CDR3 is TGCGCCAGCAGCCAAGGACAGGGCTATGGCTACACCTTC.

The rearrangement links TRBV6-5 to TRBJ2-7; possible D gene TRBD1, 7 bases. CDR3 length: 14 amino acids. The V and J ends lost 7 bases and 2 bases respectively, with 15 bases between them. Germline V CDR1 and CDR2: MNHEY, SVGAGI. The CDR3 loop is CASNLRGDPYEQYF. The CDR3 DNA follows: TGTGCCAGCAACCTCAGGGGGGATCCCTACGAGCAGTACTTC.

The chain joins TRBV2 to TRBJ2-2; 9 bases fit TRBD2. There are 17 residues in the CDR3. Trimming at V came to 2 bases and at J to 9 bases, leaving 13 bases not matched to a gene. Germline loops: CDR1 SNHLY, CDR2 FYNNEI. The chain's CDR3 is CASSERGGGATVRELFF. In DNA form, the CDR3 reads TGTGCCAGCAGTGAAAGGGGCGGGGGGGCCACGGTTCGGGAGCTGTTTTTT.

V usage is TRBV10-3 and J usage is TRBJ1-2; D is possibly TRBD1 (6 bases). CDR3 size: 15 residues. V lost 2 bases, J lost 2 bases, and 12 bases lay in between. Germline-derived CDR1 and CDR2 are ENHRY and SYGVKD. The DNA for the CDR3 is TGTGCCATCAGTGAGAGAGGGGGACGGAACTATGGCTACACCTTC. It is translated as CAISERGGRNYGYTF.

The rearrangement uses TRBV7-8 and TRBJ2-7; 7 nucleotides match TRBD1. The J segment lost 7 bases and the V segment lost 5 bases, leaving 14 bases of the junction unmatched. The CDR3 loop spans 15 amino acids. CDR1 is SGHVS and CDR2 is FQNEAQ in the germline V gene. As DNA, the CDR3 is TGTGCCAGCAGCCCGAGGTCCGGGACAGCAAGTGAGCAGTACTTC. Its translation is CASSPRSGTASEQYF. The whole variable domain, filled in from reference TRBV7-8 and TRBJ2-7, reads GAGVSQSPRYKVAKRGQDVALRCDPISGHVSLFWYQQALGQGPEFLTYFQNEAQLDKSGLPSDRFFAERPEGSVSTLKIQRTQQEDSAVYLCASSPRSGTASEQYFGPGTRLTVT.

This clone was seen only a few times. This chain links TRBV5-1 with TRBJ2-1; no clear D gene. Per the germline V gene, CDR1 is SGHRS and CDR2 is YFSETQ. The V and J ends lost 0 bases and 3 bases respectively, with 4 bases between them. CDR3 length equals 13 residues. CDR3 sequence reads: CASSLGDYNEQFF. CDR3 DNA: TGCGCCAGCAGCTTGGGGGACTACAATGAGCAGTTCTTC.

The rearrangement links TRBV7-2 to TRBJ1-6; D not resolved. There are 12 residues in the CDR3. V lost 5 bases to trimming and J lost 14 bases, with 13 bases between them. Germline V gives CDR1 SGHTA, CDR2 FQGNSA. The CDR3 sequence: CASSATIFTLHF. CDR3 DNA sequence: TGTGCCAGCAGCGCGACAATCTTCACCCTCCACTTT.

The chain is built from TRBV6-5 and TRBJ2-7, with D perhaps TRBD2 (5 bases). Trimming shortened V by 4 bases and J by 7 bases, and 8 bases separated the two germline ends. The CDR3 spans 11 residues. Germline values: CDR1 MNHEY, CDR2 SVGAGI. CDR3 in amino acids: CASSSTREQYF. CDR3 bases: TGTGCCAGCAGTTCAACTAGAGAGCAGTACTTC.

The genes are TRBV11-3 and TRBJ2-1; 10 nucleotides line up with TRBD2. The CDR3 consists of 17 residues. V was pared by 3 bases and J by 0 bases, with 5 bases of the junction left unmatched. Germline loops: CDR1 SGHNT, CDR2 YENEEA. The CDR3 spells CASSFGSGGPSYNEQFF. The CDR3 nucleotides read TGTGCCAGCAGCTTTGGTAGCGGGGGGCCCTCCTACAATGAGCAGTTCTTC.

The chain recombines TRBV5-4 with TRBJ2-5, with TRBD1 matching over 7 bases. The CDR3 consists of 13 residues. Germline-derived CDR1 and CDR2 are SGHNT and YYREEE (reference sequence). The V and J ends lost 5 bases and 7 bases, in that order; junction bases with no gene match: 8. CDR3 nucleotides: TGTGCCAGCAGTCTCGACAGGGTGGGGACCCAGTACTTC. This encodes CASSLDRVGTQYF.

The chain combines TRBV6-5 with TRBJ1-2, with TRBD1 identical over 10 bases. The ends lost 2 bases at V and 7 bases at J; junction bases unmatched: 7. Per the germline V gene, CDR1 is MNHEY and CDR2 is SVGAGI. The CDR3 extends over 15 amino acids. The CDR3 here is CASSYRRQGATGYTF. The CDR3 region has the DNA TGTGCCAGCAGTTACCGTAGACAGGGGGCCACTGGCTACACCTTC.

For the CDR3, the DNA is TGTGCCAGCAGATTAGAGACAGGGAACACTGAAGCTTTCTTT. This encodes CASRLETGNTEAFF. V usage is TRBV6-1 and J usage is TRBJ1-1, with D possibly matching TRBD1 (6 bases). V was shortened by 6 bases and J by 1 base, with 12 bases between the two germline ends. Germline V CDR1 and CDR2: MNHNS, SASEGT. CDR3 length: 14 residues.

The V and J genes are TRBV9 and TRBJ1-1, with D unresolved. Per germline, CDR1 SGDLS and CDR2 YYNGEE. This CDR3 contains 13 residues. Trimming left V 2 bases short and J 0 bases short, with 5 bases between. The CDR3 DNA is TGTGCCAGCAGCGTCGCAGTGAACACTGAAGCTTTCTTT. Translation gives CASSVAVNTEAFF.

The J gene is TRBJ2-7, the V gene TRBV30; D is perhaps TRBD2 (6 bases). This CDR3 has 11 amino acids. Germline-derived CDR1 and CDR2 are GTSNPN and SVGIG (reference sequence). Deletions cut 2 bases from V and 6 bases from J, with 8 bases between. Here the CDR3 reads CAWSNGGEQYF. The CDR3, as DNA: TGTGCCTGGAGTAACGGGGGCGAGCAGTACTTC.

This rearrangement joins TRBV15 to TRBJ2-1; 10 bases match TRBD1. CDR1 LNHNV and CDR2 YYDKDF come from the germline V gene (reference sequence). Unmatched junction bases numbered 6, after V lost 0 bases and J lost 4 bases. This CDR3 contains 17 residues. In nucleotides, the CDR3 is TGTGCCACCAGCAGAGAGAACGGACAGGGGGGGTACAATGAGCAGTTCTTC. Residues: CATSRENGQGGYNEQFF.

The rearrangement joins TRBV7-9 to TRBJ1-2, with D possibly being TRBD1 (5 bases). The CDR3 covers 15 residues. Germline CDR1 reads SEHNR; CDR2 reads FQNEAQ (reference sequence). Trimming pared 4 bases from V and 6 bases from J, leaving 18 bases between. The CDR3 reads CASSSEGREVNGYTF. CDR3 DNA sequence: TGTGCCAGCAGCTCCGAGGGCAGGGAGGTTAATGGCTACACCTTC. The entire variable domain, with the rest obtained from reference TRBV7-9 and TRBJ1-2, is as follows: DTGVSQNPRHKITKRGQNVTFRCDPISEHNRLYWYRQTLGQGPEFLTYFQNEAQLEKSRLLSDRFSAERPKGSFSTLEIQRTEQGDSAMYLCASSSEGREVNGYTFGSGTRLTVV.

The chain employs TRBV7-9 and TRBJ2-1, with a weak D call TRBD2 (5 bases). The V end was cut by 0 bases, the J end by 10 bases, with 10 bases between. The CDR3 contains 13 residues. CDR1 and CDR2 from the germline V gene are SEHNR and FQNEAQ (reference sequence). The CDR3 is CASSLAVRLEQFF. DNA of the CDR3: TGTGCCAGCAGCTTAGCCGTAAGACTAGAGCAGTTCTTC. The whole variable domain, remainder taken from reference TRBV7-9 and TRBJ2-1, is DTGVSQNPRHKITKRGQNVTFRCDPISEHNRLYWYRQTLGQGPEFLTYFQNEAQLEKSRLLSDRFSAERPKGSFSTLEIQRTEQGDSAMYLCASSLAVRLEQFFGPGTRLTVL.

The chain has TRBV7-2 and TRBJ2-3, with 8 bases that match TRBD1. The trim removed 4 bases at V and 1 base at J, leaving 7 bases unmatched. Germline V gene data show CDR1 as SGHTA and CDR2 as FQGNSA. The CDR3 has 16 amino acids. CDR3 region: CASSSQGALGTDTQYF. Here the CDR3 DNA reads TGTGCCAGCAGCTCCCAGGGGGCGCTGGGCACAGATACGCAGTATTTT.